A selection of T cell receptor beta chains follows, all from one sample in a study of vaccination effects on CD4 cells after COVID-19. Produced via immunoSEQ multiplex PCR; TCRdb's table is partial and in-frame only. The sample holds 20,000 to 30,000 clones, around 67% seen once. Their antigens remain unidentified. The sequencing here drew on CD4+ T cells from PBMCs cultured with SARS-CoV-2 spike peptides, taken after COVID-19 vaccination. These TCRs come from a human donor who received a COVID-19 vaccine. CDR3s include the opening cysteine and the closing phenylalanine or tryptophan. The D gene is left open where the match is weak. Clone size is shown for a subset of rows, as once, few, many or a class of expanded clone.

>NA|TRBJ2-2|NA|TRBV3-1/TRBV3-2
TGTGCCAGCAGACCTGGAGCCGGGGAGCTGTTTTTT
CASRPGAGELFF
>NA|TRBJ1-6|NA|TRBV14
TGTGCCAGCAGCCATGTAGGGGAGAGCTCCTATAATTCACCCCTCCACTTT
CASSHVGESSYNSPLHF
>NA|TRBJ1-1|NA|TRBV3-1/TRBV3-2
TGTGCCAGCAGCCAAGACCAGGGTACGCGGACTGAAGCTTTCTTT
CASSQDQGTRTEAFF
>NA|TRBJ1-2|NA|TRBV4-1
TGCGCCAGCAGCCCCGATTTCGGTGGGTATGGCTACACCTTC
CASSPDFGGYGYTF
>NA|TRBJ2-3|TRBD2|TRBV7-9
TGTGCCAGCAGCTCCGGGACTAGCGGGAGAACAGATACGCAGTATTTT
CASSSGTSGRTDTQYF
>once|TRBJ1-1|NA|TRBV2
TGTGCCAGCACCCCGACAGGCTACACTGAAGCTTTCTTT
CASTPTGYTEAFF
>NA|TRBJ2-7|NA|TRBV7-2
TGTGCCAGCAGCTTAAATAACTACGAGCAGTACTTC
CASSLNNYEQYF
>NA|TRBJ2-3|NA|TRBV11-2
TGTGCCAGCAGCTTAGTCGGGGCGGGATCGCTCACAGATACGCAGTATTTT
CASSLVGAGSLTDTQYF
>once|TRBJ1-2|NA|TRBV5-1
TGCGCCAGCAGCTGGGGGGTCCGGGACTATGGCTACACCTTC
CASSWGVRDYGYTF
>NA|TRBJ2-1|TRBD2|TRBV3-1/TRBV3-2
TGTGCCAGCAGCCAAGACGGGGGGGCTTCCTACAATGAGCAGTTCTTC
CASSQDGGASYNEQFF
>medium-sized|TRBJ1-3|NA|TRBV11-2
TGTGCCAGCAGCTTCCGCAGCTCTGGAAACACCATATATTTT
CASSFRSSGNTIYF
>NA|TRBJ1-4|NA|TRBV4-1
TGCGCCAGCAGCCAAGTTAACGTAGAAGCTTATAATGAAAAACTGTTTTTT
CASSQVNVEAYNEKLFF
>once|TRBJ1-3|NA|TRBV5-6
TGTGCCAGCAGCTTGTGGGGCGGAAACACCATATATTTT
CASSLWGGNTIYF
>NA|TRBJ1-3|NA|TRBV18
TGTGCCAGCTCACCCGACAGCTCTGGAAACACCATATATTTT
CASSPDSSGNTIYF
>NA|TRBJ2-3|NA|TRBV6-2/TRBV6-3
TGTGCCAGCAGCTTTCGGGACATAATCACAGATACGCAGTATTTT
CASSFRDIITDTQYF
>NA|TRBJ2-5|TRBD1|TRBV10-1
TGCGCCAGCAGTGAAAGTGAAGGACAGGGGGCATCTCAAGAGACCCAGTACTTC
CASSESEGQGASQETQYF
>NA|TRBJ1-4|NA|TRBV6-4
TGTGCCAGCATTTTTATGGGTGAGCAAACCGAAAGTAATGAAAAACTGTTTTTT
CASIFMGEQTESNEKLFF
>NA|TRBJ1-1|NA|TRBV4-2
TGTGCCAGCAGCCAGCAGGGTTCCACGAACACTGAAGCTTTCTTT
CASSQQGSTNTEAFF
>few|TRBJ1-1|NA|TRBV11-1
TGTGCCAGCAGCTTCAAGGGCGACACTGAAGCTTTCTTT
CASSFKGDTEAFF
>NA|TRBJ1-4|NA|TRBV18
TGTGCCAGCTCACCACTGTCGGCTGCAACTAATGAAAAACTGTTTTTT
CASSPLSAATNEKLFF
>once|TRBJ2-7|NA|TRBV2
TGTGCCAGCAGAAACGGACAGTCTTCTTACGAGCAGTACTTC
CASRNGQSSYEQYF
>NA|TRBJ2-5|TRBD1|TRBV10-3
TGTGCCATCACCCCGGGACAGGGGAGAGAGACCCAGTACTTC
CAITPGQGRETQYF
>NA|TRBJ2-7|NA|TRBV19
TGTGCCACTCAACTGGGACACACCTCCTACGAGCAGTACTTC
CATQLGHTSYEQYF
>few|TRBJ1-1|NA|TRBV6-5
TGTGCCAGCAGTTCCCTCGAGGACACTGAAGCTTTCTTT
CASSSLEDTEAFF
>NA|TRBJ2-5|NA|TRBV7-2
TGTGCCAGCAGCTCACAACGGCAAGAGACCCAGTACTTC
CASSSQRQETQYF
>few|TRBJ1-6|NA|TRBV30
TGTGCCTGGAGTGTAATTCACACTGATAATTCACCCCTCCACTTT
CAWSVIHTDNSPLHF
>NA|TRBJ2-5|NA|TRBV7-2
TGTGCCAGCAGCCTCGACGGAGGTTCGGGAAAGACCCAGTACTTC
CASSLDGGSGKTQYF
>NA|TRBJ1-1|TRBD1|TRBV5-1
TGCGCCAGCAGCTTGGGCCGGGACAGACGGAACACTGAAGCTTTCTTT
CASSLGRDRRNTEAFF
>few|TRBJ2-7|TRBD1|TRBV3-1/TRBV3-2
TGTGCCAGCAGCCGAGACCGGGACAGGGGTGGCTACGAGCAGTACTTC
CASSRDRDRGGYEQYF
>few|TRBJ1-5|NA|TRBV6-4
TGTGCCAGCAGGAAGGACCGATACAATCAGCCCCAGCATTTT
CASRKDRYNQPQHF
>NA|TRBJ2-1|TRBD2|TRBV27
TGTGCCAGCAGTTTATCAAGGACTAGAGGCGAGCAGTTCTTC
CASSLSRTRGEQFF
>NA|TRBJ1-2|TRBD1|TRBV19
TGTGCCAGTAGTCTAACTCCGGGACAGGGTAACTATGGCTACACCTTC
CASSLTPGQGNYGYTF
>NA|TRBJ2-7|NA|TRBV13
TGTGCCAGCAGCGCGCGACTCTCCTACGAGCAGTACTTC
CASSARLSYEQYF
>few|TRBJ1-5|TRBD1|TRBV5-8
TGTGCCAGCAGCCCGGACAGGGGGGGATATCAGCCCCAGCATTTT
CASSPDRGGYQPQHF
>NA|TRBJ1-5|NA|TRBV6-5
TGTGCCAGCAGTACACCGGGTCACAATCAGCCCCAGCATTTT
CASSTPGHNQPQHF
>NA|TRBJ2-1|TRBD1|TRBV24-1
TGTGCCACCAGTGATTGGGGACAGGGTTCCTACAATGAGCAGTTCTTC
CATSDWGQGSYNEQFF
>NA|TRBJ1-2|TRBD1|TRBV30
TGTGCCTGGAGTGAAGGGACAGGCTATGGCTACACCTTC
CAWSEGTGYGYTF
>NA|TRBJ1-6|NA|TRBV3-1/TRBV3-2
TGTGCCAGCAGCCAAGGTCAGGGTTCACCCCTCCACTTT
CASSQGQGSPLHF
>NA|TRBJ2-3|NA|TRBV2
TGTGCCAGCAGCAATCAGGGGCGGTCTGGAGATACGCAGTATTTT
CASSNQGRSGDTQYF
>NA|TRBJ1-2|TRBD1|TRBV5-1
TGCGCCAGCAGCTTGGAGGGACAGGGGACACCCCGGGGCTACACCTTC
CASSLEGQGTPRGYTF
>NA|TRBJ1-5|NA|TRBV19
TGTGCCAGTAGTCGGGGGCTGGGTCAGCCCCAGCATTTT
CASSRGLGQPQHF
>NA|TRBJ1-6|TRBD1|TRBV27
TGTGCCAGCAGTTTATTTGACAGGGGGGGTTCACCCCTCCACTTT
CASSLFDRGGSPLHF
>medium-sized|TRBJ2-2|TRBD1|TRBV7-2
TGTGCCAGCAGCCCGCGGGACAGGGCTAACACCGGGGAGCTGTTTTTT
CASSPRDRANTGELFF
>NA|TRBJ2-5|NA|TRBV5-1
TGCGCCAGCAGCTTGGATGATAGCATGAAGACCCAGTACTTC
CASSLDDSMKTQYF
>NA|TRBJ1-4|TRBD1|TRBV5-1
TGCGCCAGCACCGGGACAGGGGACCTTAATGAAAAACTGTTTTTT
CASTGTGDLNEKLFF
>few|TRBJ1-5|NA|TRBV3-1/TRBV3-2
TGTGCCAGCAGCCAAGACCATACTAGCAATCAGCCCCAGCATTTT
CASSQDHTSNQPQHF
>NA|TRBJ1-5|NA|TRBV10-1
TGCGCCAGCAGGGCAGGGAGCAATCAGCCCCAGCATTTT
CASRAGSNQPQHF
>NA|TRBJ1-2|TRBD1|TRBV18
TGTGCCAGCTCACCACTCGGACAGGGGGCTTATGGCTACACCTTC
CASSPLGQGAYGYTF
>once|TRBJ2-7|NA|TRBV5-1
TGCGCCAGCAGCTTGGGCCAGGTACGCGACGAGCAGTACTTC
CASSLGQVRDEQYF
>once|TRBJ2-7|NA|TRBV30
TGTGCCTGCTTGACCGGGCCGTCCTACGAGCAGTACTTC
CACLTGPSYEQYF
>once|TRBJ2-3|NA|TRBV5-1
TGCGCCAGCAGCTTGTCCGGGACTTCTAGCACAGATACGCAGTATTTT
CASSLSGTSSTDTQYF
>NA|TRBJ1-5|NA|TRBV20-1
TGCAGTGCTAGTGGCGGACTAGACCCTAAAGGAAATCAGCCCCAGCATTTT
CSASGGLDPKGNQPQHF
>NA|TRBJ1-1|NA|TRBV27
TGTGCCAGCAAACAGGGACATACTGAAGCTTTCTTT
CASKQGHTEAFF
>NA|TRBJ2-5|NA|TRBV5-1
TGCGCCAGCAGTTCTCAGCTTAGGGATCGGAAGACCCAGTACTTC
CASSSQLRDRKTQYF
>few|TRBJ1-4|NA|TRBV6-5
TGTGCCAGCAGGGACACCGGCTTTGGACAACTGTTTTTT
CASRDTGFGQLFF
>NA|TRBJ2-1|TRBD2|TRBV2
TGTGCCAGCAGATCTACTAGCGGGAGCGGCAATGAGCAGTTCTTC
CASRSTSGSGNEQFF
>NA|TRBJ2-3|NA|TRBV19
TGTGCCAGTAGTATAGATAGCAGCTTTAGGAATACGCAGTATTTT
CASSIDSSFRNTQYF